This T cell receptor (beta chain) was obtained from a study of cytomegalovirus exposure and HLA in healthy donors. At the level of the study: One earlier analysis, a look at 180 million or so T cells, found around 110 million unique TCR beta sequences. Most donors, roughly 84% of a few hundred genotyped, fell in the Caucasian-associated ancestry cluster.

The PCR employed 60 Vbeta primers together with 13 Jbeta primers. Here immunoSEQ multiplex PCR was the method, and the copy in TCRdb shows in-frame clones only, minus some. The sample records fewer than 300,000 clones, 70% to 90% being singletons. General study points: Researchers catalogued some 160 TCR beta chains as cytomegalovirus-associated.

This clone was observed once. The antigen is undetermined. This CDR3 spans 13 amino acids. The V gene end was trimmed by 3 bases and the J gene end by 6 bases; junction bases not matched to a gene: 4. Germline V lookup: CDR1 SGDLS, CDR2 YYNGEE. The J gene is TRBJ1-2, the V gene TRBV9; TRBD1 matches at 8 bases. This sequence was found in a middle-aged man in good health and CMV-seropositive. Sequencing used PBMCs. This chain's CDR3 is CASSAATGDGYTF. Here the CDR3 DNA reads TGTGCCAGCAGCGCCGCGACAGGGGATGGCTACACCTTC.